This T cell receptor beta chain was recorded in a study of OX40 agonist ivuxolimab in advanced cancers. About the full investigation: The costimulatory receptor OX40 (CD134) was targeted by ivuxolimab, a fully human IgG2 agonistic monoclonal antibody. Intravenous ivuxolimab was administered to patients every 2 weeks at six dose levels: 0.01, 0.1, 0.3, 1.5, 3 and 10 mg/kg. Among the 52 dose-escalation patients, approximately 20 had hepatocellular carcinoma, some 15 melanoma, 9 renal cell carcinoma and 9 head and neck cancer. A male proportion of around 83% and a mean age of 60 years, ranging from roughly 23 to 79, were recorded for the dose-escalation cohort. Prior anti-PD-1, anti-PD-L1 or anti-CTLA-4 therapy was permitted, and less than 45% of dose-escalation patients had received checkpoint inhibitors. Partial responses occurred in three dose-escalation patients, of whom one had hepatocellular carcinoma and two had cutaneous melanoma. The purpose of peripheral TCRbeta sequencing was to test whether ivuxolimab changed TCR sequence diversity and led to clonal T-cell expansion. The paper reports the monotherapy dose-escalation portion (N = 52 patients) of the phase I ivuxolimab trial.

Worth noting for this clone: Its cognate antigen has yet to be identified. The record has no base qualities; no much larger clone is one base away.

The CDR3 holds 14 amino acids from the cysteine to the phenylalanine. The CDR3 DNA has 42 bases and is translated from base 1. Between the V and J ends, shortened by 2 bases and 13 bases respectively, the junction contains 15 bases. As encoded in the germline V gene, CDR1 is SGHDN while CDR2 is FVKESK. Points the paper makes about the study in general: At doses of 0.1 to 3.0 mg/kg, clonal expansion of both CD4+ and CD8+ T cells in blood was seen between baseline and week 6. On average, CD8+ T cells showed more expanded clones than CD4+ T cells after ivuxolimab. Low levels of normalized T-cell clonal expansion were also seen in some nonresponding patients. In the 0.1-3.0 mg/kg groups, partial responders were among the patients with the lowest normalized peripheral clonal expansion, particularly in CD8+ T cells. Which antigens the clonally expanded peripheral T cells were specific for was not determined.

Patients with autoimmune disease history or receiving systemic immunosuppression were excluded from the trial. Peripheral blood for TCR sequencing was collected from all dose cohorts at baseline, on cycle 4 day 1, and on cycle 7 day 1. The samples were drawn from a first-in-human, open-label, multicenter phase I dose-escalation trial of ivuxolimab. Adults with locally advanced or metastatic melanoma, renal cell carcinoma, hepatocellular carcinoma or head and neck squamous cell carcinoma were enrolled in the trial. Before TCR sequencing, CD4+ T cells and CD8+ T cells from peripheral blood were sorted into separate populations. Genomic DNA was isolated from the sorted cells so that the TCRbeta CDR3 region could be sequenced. TCRbeta CDR3 regions were sequenced using the immunoSEQ Assay. TCRdb obtained this table from immuneACCESS and retained in-frame rearrangements with V and J assigned. These tables miss some clones; where compared with another copy, unresolved V genes account for less than half of the shortfall, and the remainder is unexplained. The sample yields 9,500 to 14,000 clones; roughly 84% were counted once. The top ten constitute roughly 28% of the sample.

The chain is encoded by TRBV14 joined to TRBJ1-6, with the identity of the D gene unclear. The receptor's source is an adult with an advanced solid tumor such as melanoma, head and neck, liver or kidney cancer. The sequencing used CD4+ or CD8+ T cells sorted from blood, collected in a trial of the OX40 agonist ivuxolimab. In nucleotide form, the sequence is TGTGCCAGCAGCCAAATTTCGGGGATGGGGCCCCTCCACTTT. Protein translation: CASSQISGMGPLHF.